This TCR beta chain comes out of a study of tumour-infiltrating T cells in Burkitt lymphoma. Study as a whole: Patients covered every epidemiological subtype of Burkitt lymphoma. Repertoire clonality predicted overall and progression-free survival. Whole-study results and caveats: Many Burkitt lymphoma patients shared several public clonotypes.

Trimming left V 4 bases short and J 0 bases short, with 15 bases between. Germline lookup yields CDR1 LNHDA and CDR2 SQIVND (reference sequence). The CDR3 loop spans 16 amino acids. Repertoires were generated with immunoSEQ multiplex PCR, while TCRdb's copy carries only in-frame clones and drops some. The sample consists of over 600 clones, around 95% of them appearing once. With regard to this clone: The antigen is undetermined.

The chain recombines TRBV19 with TRBJ1-1; no reliable D call. The receptor comes from a human donor with Burkitt lymphoma. The sample taken for sequencing was tumor tissue. The CDR3 here is CASSTSGSPMNTEAFF. Here the CDR3 DNA reads TGTGCCAGTAGTACGTCGGGAAGCCCTATGAACACTGAAGCTTTCTTT. Supplemented by reference TRBV19 and TRBJ1-1, the full variable domain reads DGGITQSPKYLFRKEGQNVTLSCEQNLNHDAMYWYRQDPGQGLRLIYYSQIVNDFQKGDIAEGYSVSREKKESFPLTVTSAQKNPTAFYLCASSTSGSPMNTEAFFGQGTRLTVV.